The clone carrying this TCR beta chain appeared many times. Its target is unknown. The sample is drawn from a study of response to subunit inactivated influenza vaccine. TCRdb called the RT-PCR reads again in MiXCR, with one record for every CDR3 protein. The sample contains some 500,000 distinct CDR3 sequences, roughly 27% of which appear only once. The study's findings and limits: Only a handful of new T cells, the authors suggested, are recruited with each seasonal influenza vaccination.

Germline CDR1 reads SGHRS; CDR2 reads YFSETQ. The CDR3 length is 15 residues. Germline trimming cut 1 base from V and 7 bases from J; bases unmatched to any gene: 8. The source was CD4+ T cells sorted from PBMCs, collected 5 days after vaccination. The chain carries TRBV5-1 and TRBJ2-7; 10 bases map to TRBD1. The source is a man in his fifties who received an inactivated influenza vaccine. The CDR3 coding sequence is TGCGCCAGCAGCTTGACCGGGACAGGGGAGTGGGAGCAGTACTTC. This sequence encodes CASSLTGTGEWEQYF.